Listed here is a single TCR beta chain. Its antigen is currently unknown. This sample is part of a study of cytomegalovirus exposure and HLA in healthy donors. CDR3 size: 13 residues. The V end was cut by 6 bases, the J end by 2 bases, with 7 bases between. CDR1 and CDR2 (germline): MGHRA, YSYEKL. PCR was performed using 60 Vbeta and 13 Jbeta primers. Profiling relied on immunoSEQ multiplex PCR, and the TCRdb table lists in-frame clones only, not all of them. This repertoire includes fewer than 250,000 clones. Whole-study findings and limits: Reports indicated that the classifier achieved high specificity and sensitivity in diagnosing cytomegalovirus status.

The chain employs TRBV4-1 and TRBJ2-2; no reliable D call. Sequences were obtained from PBMCs. The receptor was derived from a woman in her twenties or thirties in good health and CMV-seropositive. The CDR3 sequence: CASSSYNTGELFF. The CDR3 region has the DNA TGCGCCAGCAGTTCCTACAACACCGGGGAGCTGTTTTTT.